The 7 T cell receptor beta chains below were found in one sample sequenced in a study of blood T cells in healthy people across ages. Then a second PCR, running roughly 7 to 11 cycles, was carried out with a sample-barcoded 5' primer and a J-beta primer mix. One entry per CDR3 protein results from TCRdb running MiXCR on the 5' RACE reads. The table has approximately 730,000 distinct CDR3 sequences, roughly 50% seen once. What was sequenced was blood. All receptors derive from a man older than 75 in good health.

V is TRBV5-1 and J is TRBJ2-5; D tentatively fits TRBD1 or TRBD2 (5 bases each). CDR3 length equals 13 residues. The ends were cut back, 0 bases at V and 11 bases at J, with 14 bases in the middle. Germline lookup yields CDR1 SGHRS and CDR2 YFSETQ. The CDR3 DNA follows: TGCGCCAGCAGCTTGGGGCAGGGAGATGCGCAGTACTTC. It codes for CASSLGQGDAQYF.

A word on this clonotype: A junction boundary mismatches the germline segment, possibly from a read error. The chain employs TRBV27 and TRBJ1-2; 7 bases are shared with TRBD1. The CDR3 loop spans 15 amino acids. The germline V gene encodes CDR1 MNHEY and CDR2 SMNVEV (reference sequence). The CDR3 DNA sequence: TGTGCCAGCAGTCCTCACCTGTTAGGGGGCAATGGCCACACCTTC. Amino acid sequence: CASSPHLLGGNGHTF.

The chain couples TRBV12-3 or TRBV12-4 to TRBJ2-1, with D tentatively TRBD2 (6 bases). Trimming removed 10 bases at V and 8 bases at J, with 24 bases between. This CDR3 spans 15 amino acids. The CDR3 DNA is TGTGCCATCTCCTCAGGAGGGAGCGCCCCGGATGAGCAGTTCTTC. Protein sequence: CAISSGGSAPDEQFF.

The J gene is TRBJ2-7, the V gene TRBV6-1, with 14 bases fitting TRBD2. This CDR3 comprises 17 residues. Germline V CDR1 and CDR2: MNHNS, SASEGT. V lost 7 bases to trimming and J lost 1 base; unmatched junction nucleotides: 9. CDR3 amino acids: CASTGTSGSFFSYEQYF. In nucleotides, the CDR3 is TGTGCCAGCACAGGGACTAGCGGGAGCTTTTTTTCCTACGAGCAGTACTTC.

This clonotype was counted at least ten times. This sequence joins TRBV29-1 and TRBJ2-7; a possible D gene is TRBD1 (6 bases). V shed 5 bases and J shed 5 bases, with 13 bases lying between them. The germline CDR1 and CDR2 sequences are SQVTM and ANQGSEA. This CDR3 is 12 amino acids long. The CDR3 here is CSVSRTVDEQYF. In DNA, the CDR3 is TGCAGCGTTTCCAGGACAGTGGACGAGCAGTACTTC.

The chain joins TRBV20-1 to TRBJ2-5; 7 bases line up with TRBD2. Germline CDR1 and CDR2: DFQATT and SNEGSKA (reference sequence). This CDR3 has 14 residues. Germline trimming cut 0 bases from V and 5 bases from J; bases unmatched to any gene: 6. The CDR3 sequence is CSARDPAGRETQYF. In nucleotides, the CDR3 is TGCAGTGCTAGAGATCCAGCGGGACGGGAGACCCAGTACTTC.

The chain employs TRBV29-1 and TRBJ2-7, with D possibly TRBD1 on 6 matching bases. In germline, CDR1 is SQVTM, CDR2 ANQGSEA. This CDR3 comprises 14 residues. Trimming removed 7 bases at V and 3 bases at J, with 19 bases between. CDR3 region: CSAGGGSSNYEQYF. In DNA, the CDR3 is TGCAGCGCCGGTGGGGGCAGTTCCAACTACGAGCAGTACTTC.